The sequence of this TCR beta chain was determined in a study of T cells in severe cutaneous drug reactions (dated by TCRdb to the late 2010s). Broadly, across the study: Between about 2010 and 2018, patients were recruited from Taiwan, Thailand and a European registry network. Only patients with a probable or definite SJS/TEN or DRESS diagnosis by RegiSCAR criteria were enrolled. The culprit drug was assigned using the Naranjo algorithm and the ALDEN drug causality algorithm. Biological samples, such as blister fluids/cells and PBMC, were collected from patients during the acute or recovery stage. The study combined bulk TCR sequencing with single-cell sequencing, quantitative PCR validation, functional assays and transgenic mouse experiments. The libraries were made with iRepertoire multiplex PCR, and the authors referred to a comparison in which iRepertoire and 5' RACE methods, with or without UMI, captured abundant clonotypes to a similar degree. Summary of the overall study and its limitations: All seven CBZ-SJS/TEN blister samples contained a public TCRbeta CDR3 (mean roughly 15%), which was undetectable or scarce in tolerant-control and healthy-donor PBMC. TRBV12-4 usage was strongly increased in CBZ-SJS/TEN patients, averaging approximately 29% in blister cells and around 5% in PBMC. According to the authors, further study is still needed to determine whether the public TCR generalizes to SJS/TEN caused by other drugs.

For both bulk and single-cell sequencing, libraries were prepared with the iRepertoire multiplex PCR system and TCR subtype-specific primers. Multiplex PCR using primers aimed at the V, D and J gene regions produced the bulk TCR beta libraries. Each sample contributed roughly 100-500 ng of RNA as input for preparing the bulk TCR library. Bulk TCR beta amplicons were sequenced on an Illumina MiSeq. The original pipeline was this. Sample misassignments and low-quality sequencing reads were removed through quality control steps. CDR3 was defined as the amino acids lying between the Y[YFLI]C motif of the V-gene and the [FW]GXGT motif of the J-segment. The IMGT database was followed for TRBV and TRBJ gene assignments and CDR3 clonotypes. For each sample, TRBV expression was normalized against the mean for the same gene in PBMC from fewer than 45 healthy donors. TCRdb reprocessed the reads, so every CDR3 protein sequence counts as one entry and DNA is not shown. For this entry, the V and J calls and clone size follow TCRdb and not the study's own pipeline. Per the sample table, the count is about 21,000 distinct CDR3 sequences. Of the sample, 7.5% falls within the top ten clones.

The cysteine opens and the phenylalanine closes a CDR3 of 15 amino acids. No DNA is recorded. CDR1 is given as LGHDT and CDR2 as YNNKEL, both from the germline V gene (reference sequence). Concerning this clonotype itself: Its antigen is not yet known.

Sequenced donors were patients with carbamazepine-induced Stevens-Johnson syndrome or toxic epidermal necrolysis (CBZ-SJS/TEN). Peripheral blood repertoires were obtained from CBZ-SJS/TEN patients of Han Chinese (roughly five) and European (roughly six) origin. To search for drug-specific clonotypes, the T cell receptor repertoires of patients with drug-induced severe cutaneous adverse reactions were profiled by next-generation sequencing. The RNA source was either peripheral blood mononuclear cells or blister cells from skin lesions. Sequenced sample: PBMCs. The clonotype originates from a human donor with toxic epidermal necrolysis, a severe cutaneous drug reaction. The chain uses TRBV3-1 and TRBJ2-1; the D gene TCRdb calls, TRBD1, cannot be checked with no DNA. The CDR3 reads CASSQGQGRRNEQFF.